The next 9 T cell receptor beta chains were all read from a single sample in a study of early T cells in non-severe SARS-CoV-2 infection. TCRdb re-analysed the 5' RACE reads in MiXCR, keeping a single row per CDR3 protein. The sample consists of more than 45,000 distinct CDR3 sequences, around an eighth of them appearing once. The specimen sequenced was whole blood. The receptor source for this set is an adult who was a healthcare worker with PCR-confirmed SARS-CoV-2 infection or an uninfected control (not recorded which).

This clonotype occurred a few times. The rearrangement links TRBV28 to TRBJ2-7; D assignment may be TRBD1 or TRBD2 (5 bases each). The V gene's germline CDR1 is MDHEN and CDR2 SYDVKM. The CDR3 extends over 16 amino acids. Trimming removed 5 bases from V and 3 bases from J, with 20 bases in between. Here the CDR3 DNA reads TGTGCCAGCAGTACCGGGTCGGACGGGGCCTTCTACGAGCAGTACTTC. Translated: CASSTGSDGAFYEQYF.

The chain is built from TRBV27 and TRBJ2-3; tentatively, D is TRBD1 (7 bases). This CDR3 region has 15 residues. Deletions cut 4 bases from V and 4 bases from J, with 15 bases between. Germline V gene lookup returns CDR1 MNHEY and CDR2 SMNVEV (reference sequence). CDR3 in amino acids: CASSSPGRGADTQYF. The CDR3 coding sequence is TGTGCCAGCAGTTCCCCGGGCAGGGGGGCAGATACGCAGTATTTT.

This clonotype was seen more than once but under ten times. This sequence joins TRBV11-2 and TRBJ2-2; D gene uncertain. The CDR3 consists of 16 residues. Germline V gene sequence: CDR1 SGHAT, CDR2 FQNNGV. V was shortened by 5 bases and J by 1 base, with 14 bases between the two germline ends. The CDR3, as DNA: TGTGCCAGCAGCCCTGCCCCCAGAAAGAACACCGGGGAGCTGTTTTTT. This gives the protein CASSPAPRKNTGELFF.

This rearrangement joins TRBV21-1 to TRBJ2-3; the listed D gene, TRBD2, was not tested against the DNA. TRBV21-1 is annotated as a pseudogene. This CDR3 has 15 amino acids. CDR3 in amino acids: CASSPREGAADTQYF. Here the CDR3 DNA reads TGTGCCAGCAGCCCACGGGAGGGGGCTGCAGATACGCAGTATTTT.

J is TRBJ2-3 and V is TRBV3-1; D unresolved. Germline-derived CDR1 and CDR2 are LGHDT and YNNKEL (reference sequence). There are 14 residues in the CDR3. Trimming pared 4 bases from V and 1 base from J, leaving 9 bases between. In DNA form, the CDR3 reads TGTGCCAGCAGCCTCCAGACCGGCACAGATACGCAGTATTTT. Amino acids: CASSLQTGTDTQYF.

This clonotype turned up a few times. V is TRBV18 and J is TRBJ1-2; D uncertain. Deletions cut 2 bases from V and 0 bases from J, with 7 bases between. Germline loops: CDR1 KGHSH, CDR2 LQKENI. The CDR3 totals 14 residues. The CDR3 DNA follows: TGTGCCAGCTCACCATTGGGATCTAACTATGGCTACACCTTC. It specifies CASSPLGSNYGYTF.

Many counts were recorded for this clonotype. The rearrangement links TRBV18 to TRBJ1-1, with D possibly being TRBD1 (6 bases). CDR3 length equals 16 residues. The germline V gene has CDR1 KGHSH and CDR2 LQKENI. Trimming cost V 3 bases and J 4 bases, with 18 bases left between them. CDR3 nucleotides: TGTGCCAGCTCACCCCTTCTCGGGGGCTTCGGCACTGAAGCTTTCTTT. Amino acid sequence: CASSPLLGGFGTEAFF.

The chain has TRBV6-6 and TRBJ1-2; 7 nucleotides match TRBD1. Trimming removed 6 bases from V and 4 bases from J; junction bases left unmatched: 5. This CDR3 has 13 residues. Per the germline V gene, CDR1 is MNHNY and CDR2 is SVGAGI (reference sequence). This chain's CDR3 is CASSPDRAYGYTF. The DNA for the CDR3 is TGTGCCAGCAGCCCAGACAGGGCCTATGGCTACACCTTC.

The chain is built from TRBV7-9 and TRBJ1-5, with 7 bases fitting TRBD1. V was pared by 5 bases and J by 0 bases, with 4 bases of the junction left unmatched. This CDR3 comprises 15 residues. Germline-derived CDR1 and CDR2 are SEHNR and FQNEAQ (reference sequence). The CDR3: CASSAGDSSNQPQHF. The CDR3 nucleotides are TGTGCCAGCAGCGCAGGGGACAGTAGCAATCAGCCCCAGCATTTT.